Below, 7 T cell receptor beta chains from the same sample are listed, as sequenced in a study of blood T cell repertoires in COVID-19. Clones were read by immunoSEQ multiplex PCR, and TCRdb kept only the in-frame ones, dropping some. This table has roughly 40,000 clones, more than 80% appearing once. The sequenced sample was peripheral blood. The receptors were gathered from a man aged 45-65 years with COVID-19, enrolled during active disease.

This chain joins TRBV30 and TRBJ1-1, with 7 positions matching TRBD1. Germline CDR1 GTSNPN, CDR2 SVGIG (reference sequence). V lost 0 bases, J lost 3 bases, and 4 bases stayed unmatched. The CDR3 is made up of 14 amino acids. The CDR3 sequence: CAWSVGTGDTEAFF. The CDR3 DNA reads TGTGCCTGGAGTGTCGGCACAGGGGACACTGAAGCTTTCTTT.

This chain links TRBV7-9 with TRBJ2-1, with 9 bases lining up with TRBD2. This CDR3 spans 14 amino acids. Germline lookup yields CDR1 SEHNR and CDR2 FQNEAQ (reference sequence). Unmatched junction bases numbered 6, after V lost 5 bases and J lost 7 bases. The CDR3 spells CASSKGLATNEQFF. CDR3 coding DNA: TGTGCCAGCAGCAAAGGACTAGCGACTAATGAGCAGTTCTTC. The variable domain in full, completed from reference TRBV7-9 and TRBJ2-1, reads DTGVSQNPRHKITKRGQNVTFRCDPISEHNRLYWYRQTLGQGPEFLTYFQNEAQLEKSRLLSDRFSAERPKGSFSTLEIQRTEQGDSAMYLCASSKGLATNEQFFGPGTRLTVL.

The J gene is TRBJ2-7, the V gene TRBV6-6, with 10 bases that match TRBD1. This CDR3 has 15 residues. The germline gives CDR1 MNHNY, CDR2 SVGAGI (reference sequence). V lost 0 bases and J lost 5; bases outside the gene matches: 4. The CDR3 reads CASSYSWDRGNEQYF. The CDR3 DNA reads TGTGCCAGCAGTTACTCGTGGGACAGGGGCAACGAGCAGTACTTC.

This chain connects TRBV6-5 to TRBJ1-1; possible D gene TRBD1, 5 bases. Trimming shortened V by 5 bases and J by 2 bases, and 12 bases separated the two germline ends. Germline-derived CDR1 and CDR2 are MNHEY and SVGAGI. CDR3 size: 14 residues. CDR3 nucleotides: TGTGCCAGCAGTCTCACGCAGGGTAACACTGAAGCTTTCTTT. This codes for CASSLTQGNTEAFF.

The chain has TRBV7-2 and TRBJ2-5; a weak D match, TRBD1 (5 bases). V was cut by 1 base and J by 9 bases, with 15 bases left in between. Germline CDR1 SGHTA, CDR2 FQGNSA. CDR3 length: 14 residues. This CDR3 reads CASSLERGDRAQYF. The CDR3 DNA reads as TGTGCCAGCAGCTTAGAAAGGGGTGATAGGGCCCAGTACTTC.

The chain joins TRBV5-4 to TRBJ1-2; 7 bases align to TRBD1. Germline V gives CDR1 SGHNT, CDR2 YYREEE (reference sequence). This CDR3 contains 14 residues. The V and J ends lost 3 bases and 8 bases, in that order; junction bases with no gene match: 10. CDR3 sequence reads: CASSSPGQVWGYTF. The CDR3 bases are TGTGCCAGCAGCTCCCCAGGACAGGTCTGGGGCTACACCTTC.

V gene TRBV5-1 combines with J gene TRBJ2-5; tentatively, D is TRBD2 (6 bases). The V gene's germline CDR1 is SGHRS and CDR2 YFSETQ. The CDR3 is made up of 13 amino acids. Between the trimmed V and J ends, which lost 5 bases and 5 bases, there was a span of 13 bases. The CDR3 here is CASSFGSEETQYF. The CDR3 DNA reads TGCGCCAGCAGTTTCGGGAGTGAGGAGACCCAGTACTTC.